A single sample gave rise to the 15 T cell receptor beta chains below, sequenced in a study of blood T cell repertoires in COVID-19. Assay used: immunoSEQ multiplex PCR; TCRdb lists only in-frame clones, some missing. The repertoire holds about 99,000 clones, with 90% to 95% as singletons. Sequenced: peripheral blood. The receptors here all came from a human donor in a cohort sampled during active COVID-19.

The chain employs TRBV28 and TRBJ1-5; D is undetermined. V was pared by 5 bases and J by 5 bases, with 7 bases between. The CDR3 sequence is 12 residues long. CDR1 is MDHEN and CDR2 is SYDVKM in the germline V gene. CDR3 residues: CASSILYQPQHF. For the CDR3, the DNA is TGTGCCAGCAGTATACTATATCAGCCCCAGCATTTT.

This chain uses TRBV5-4 with TRBJ2-3, with 9 bases that match TRBD2. Trimming cost V 4 bases and J 0 bases; bases outside gene matches: 3. Germline V gene data show CDR1 as SGHNT and CDR2 as YYREEE (reference sequence). This CDR3 spans 15 amino acids. The CDR3 protein is CASSLSGGSTDTQYF. CDR3 bases: TGTGCCAGCAGCCTGAGCGGGGGGAGCACAGATACGCAGTATTTT.

This clone came up once. The rearrangement links TRBV27 to TRBJ1-3, with 9 positions matching TRBD1. After removal of 4 bases from V and 10 bases from J, the junction contained 8 bases not matched to a gene. Germline-derived CDR1 and CDR2 are MNHEY and SMNVEV (reference sequence). The CDR3 contains 14 residues. The DNA of the CDR3 is TGTGCCAGCAGTTGGGGACAGGGAATAGGAACCATATATTTT. This sequence encodes CASSWGQGIGTIYF.

The chain carries TRBV9 and TRBJ2-5, with TRBD2 matching over 7 bases. Losses at the gene ends were 9 bases for V and 5 bases for J; bases not matched to a gene: 10. Per the germline V gene, CDR1 is SGDLS and CDR2 is YYNGEE. This CDR3 comprises 13 residues. CDR3: CATKRGEGETQYF. DNA for the CDR3: TGTGCCACCAAACGCGGGGAGGGGGAGACCCAGTACTTC. Complete variable domain (other parts from reference TRBV9 and TRBJ2-5): DSGVTQTPKHLITATGQRVTLRCSPRSGDLSVYWYQQSLDQGLQFLIQYYNGEERAKGNILERFSAQQFPDLHSELNLSSLELGDSALYFCATKRGEGETQYFGPGTRLLVL.

The V and J genes are TRBV4-2 and TRBJ2-6, with TRBD1 matching 10 bases. The V gene's germline CDR1 is LGHNA and CDR2 YNFKEQ. This CDR3 region has 18 residues. The V gene end was trimmed by 3 bases and the J gene end by 0 bases; junction bases not matched to a gene: 5. The CDR3 nucleotides are TGTGCCAGCAGCCATCCGGGACAGGGGTTCTCTGGGGCCAACGTCCTGACTTTC. It is translated as CASSHPGQGFSGANVLTF.

This chain connects TRBV7-2 to TRBJ2-1; D unclear. Trimming shortened V by 3 bases and J by 8 bases, and 11 bases separated the two germline ends. The CDR3 spans 13 residues. Germline lookup yields CDR1 SGHTA and CDR2 FQGNSA. CDR3 bases: TGTGCCAGCAGCTTGTACAGAACCGATGAGCAGTTCTTC. The encoded protein is CASSLYRTDEQFF.

V gene TRBV27 combines with J gene TRBJ2-3; D perhaps matches TRBD2 (6 bases). CDR1 is MNHEY and CDR2 is SMNVEV in the germline V gene (reference sequence). The length of the CDR3 is 17 residues. Trimming stripped 6 bases from V and 6 bases from J, with 25 bases between. Here the CDR3 reads CASRSLSGQAGADTQYF. The CDR3 DNA reads TGTGCCAGCAGATCCCTTAGCGGTCAGGCCGGGGCGGATACGCAGTATTTT.

This sequence joins TRBV10-3 and TRBJ2-5; 7 nucleotides line up with TRBD2. With 4 bases clipped from V and 5 bases from J, the junction kept 10 bases outside the gene matches. This CDR3 is built from 15 residues. Germline-derived CDR1 and CDR2 are ENHRY and SYGVKD. The CDR3 loop reads CAISASGGRPETQYF. The CDR3 DNA reads TGTGCCATCAGTGCCTCGGGGGGTAGACCGGAGACCCAGTACTTC.

This chain joins TRBV7-2 and TRBJ2-7; the D gene is possibly TRBD2 (5 bases). CDR3 size: 15 residues. CDR1 is SGHTA and CDR2 is FQGNSA in the germline V gene. V was pared by 5 bases and J by 2 bases, with 16 bases between. This chain's CDR3 is CASSEGLLTTYEQYF. CDR3 DNA sequence: TGTGCCAGCAGCGAAGGACTGTTGACCACCTACGAGCAGTACTTC.

This clone was counted a single time. V and J are TRBV27 and TRBJ1-4, with a weak D call TRBD1 (6 bases). V dropped 0 bases and J dropped 10 bases, with 18 bases sitting between them. The CDR3 loop spans 16 amino acids. Germline CDR1 reads MNHEY; CDR2 reads SMNVEV (reference sequence). The CDR3 coding sequence is TGTGCCAGCAGTTTATCCCCCTCAGGGGCCGGTGGAAAACTGTTTTTT. Amino acids: CASSLSPSGAGGKLFF.

The genes are TRBV5-1 and TRBJ1-1, with 7 positions matching TRBD1. The CDR3 spans 14 residues. In germline, CDR1 is SGHRS, CDR2 YFSETQ. The trim removed 0 bases at V and 4 bases at J, leaving 3 bases unmatched. The CDR3 nucleotides read TGCGCCAGCAGCTTGGGCGCAGGGGGCACTGAAGCTTTCTTT. It translates to CASSLGAGGTEAFF.

This chain links TRBV29-1 with TRBJ2-1; 7 bases agree with TRBD1. The CDR3 is 12 amino acids. Germline V lookup: CDR1 SQVTM, CDR2 ANQGSEA. V lost 6 bases and J lost 6; bases outside the gene matches: 5. In DNA, the CDR3 is TGCAGCGTAGGGGGCCCTATCAATGAGCAGTTCTTC. Translating it yields CSVGGPINEQFF.

This chain connects TRBV2 to TRBJ2-7; 9 bases line up with TRBD2. The CDR3 has 14 amino acids. J lost 1 base, V lost 7 bases, and 5 bases had no gene match. CDR1 and CDR2 from the germline V gene are SNHLY and FYNNEI. CDR3 nucleotide sequence: TGTGCCAGCAACCGACTAGCGGTTTCCTACGAGCAGTACTTC. Its protein is CASNRLAVSYEQYF.

J is TRBJ2-7 and V is TRBV5-4; tentative D call: TRBD1 (6 bases). Germline CDR1 and CDR2: SGHNT and YYREEE (reference sequence). V gave up 2 bases and J gave up 5 bases, with 14 bases separating them. The CDR3 is 14 amino acids. The DNA for the CDR3 is TGTGCCAGCAGCTTTCTGACAGGAGCTGACGAGCAGTACTTC. This gives the protein CASSFLTGADEQYF.

This chain links TRBV19 with TRBJ2-1; the D gene is possibly TRBD1 (5 bases). V was shortened by 3 bases and J by 9 bases, with 15 bases between the two germline ends. Germline V lookup: CDR1 LNHDA, CDR2 SQIVND (reference sequence). The CDR3 is made up of 14 amino acids. Here the CDR3 DNA reads TGTGCCAGTAGTATTGGGGCAGAGTTTGTTGAGCAGTTCTTC. Its protein is CASSIGAEFVEQFF.